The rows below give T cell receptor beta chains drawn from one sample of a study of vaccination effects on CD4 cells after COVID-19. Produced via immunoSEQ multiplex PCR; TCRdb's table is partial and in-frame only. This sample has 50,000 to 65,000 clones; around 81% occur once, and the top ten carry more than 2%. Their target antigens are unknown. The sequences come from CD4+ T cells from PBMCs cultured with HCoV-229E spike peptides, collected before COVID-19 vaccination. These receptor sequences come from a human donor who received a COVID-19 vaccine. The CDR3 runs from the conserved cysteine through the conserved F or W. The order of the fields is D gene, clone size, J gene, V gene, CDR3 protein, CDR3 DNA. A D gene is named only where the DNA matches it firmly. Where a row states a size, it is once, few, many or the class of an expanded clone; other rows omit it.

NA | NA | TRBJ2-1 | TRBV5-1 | CASSQGSVDEQFF | TGCGCCAGCAGCCAAGGGAGCGTTGATGAGCAGTTCTTC
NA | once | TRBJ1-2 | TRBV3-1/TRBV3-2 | CASSQDGTYGYTF | TGTGCCAGCAGCCAAGACGGAACCTATGGCTACACCTTC
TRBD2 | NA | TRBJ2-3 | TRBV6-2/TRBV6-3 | CASSLGLAGPSTDTQYF | TGTGCCAGCAGCCTCGGACTAGCGGGGCCAAGCACAGATACGCAGTATTTT
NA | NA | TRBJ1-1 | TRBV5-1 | CASRTIRDTEAFF | TGCGCCAGCAGAACGATTAGGGACACTGAAGCTTTCTTT
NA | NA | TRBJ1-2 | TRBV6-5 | CASSYSAQTPYGYTF | TGTGCCAGCAGTTACTCAGCTCAAACCCCCTATGGCTACACCTTC
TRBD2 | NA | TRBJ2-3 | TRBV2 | CASIGTRRSTDTQYF | TGTGCCAGCATTGGGACTAGACGAAGCACAGATACGCAGTATTTT
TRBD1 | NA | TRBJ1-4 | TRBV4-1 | CASSRPGQGGEKLFF | TGCGCCAGCAGCCGCCCGGGACAGGGAGGGGAAAAACTGTTTTTT
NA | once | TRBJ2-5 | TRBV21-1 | CASSLAGAGMSNETQYF | TGTGCCAGCAGCCTAGCGGGGGCCGGGATGTCGAACGAGACCCAGTACTTC
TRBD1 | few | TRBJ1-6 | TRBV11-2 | CASSGNRGGSYNSPLHF | TGTGCCAGCAGCGGAAACAGGGGGGGATCCTATAATTCACCCCTCCACTTT
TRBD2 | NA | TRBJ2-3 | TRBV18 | CASSPASGGPTDTQYF | TGTGCCAGCTCACCCGCTAGCGGGGGCCCCACAGATACGCAGTATTTT
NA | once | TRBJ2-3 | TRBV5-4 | CASSSQGLDTQYF | TGTGCCAGCAGCTCCCAGGGTTTGGATACGCAGTATTTT
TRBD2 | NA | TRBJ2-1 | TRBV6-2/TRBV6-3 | CASSRLAGHNEQFF | TGTGCCAGCAGTCGACTAGCGGGTCACAATGAGCAGTTCTTC
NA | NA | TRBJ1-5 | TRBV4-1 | CASSQDGGIPGNQPQHF | TGCGCCAGCAGCCAAGATGGGGGTATCCCAGGGAATCAGCCCCAGCATTTT
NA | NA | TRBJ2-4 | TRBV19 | CASSAQKRVAKNIQYF | TGTGCCAGTAGTGCACAAAAAAGAGTAGCCAAAAACATTCAGTACTTC
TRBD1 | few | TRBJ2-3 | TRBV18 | CASSPPGTGSPDTQYF | TGTGCCAGCTCACCACCTGGGACAGGGAGCCCAGATACGCAGTATTTT
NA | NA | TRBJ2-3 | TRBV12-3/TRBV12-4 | CASRPLVGDTQYF | TGTGCCAGCAGGCCCTTAGTTGGAGATACGCAGTATTTT
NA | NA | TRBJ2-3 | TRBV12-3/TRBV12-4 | CASSLAADTQYF | TGTGCCAGCAGTTTAGCTGCAGATACGCAGTATTTT
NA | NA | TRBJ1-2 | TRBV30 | CAWSVSPIETNYGYTF | TGTGCCTGGAGTGTAAGTCCGATAGAAACTAACTATGGCTACACCTTC
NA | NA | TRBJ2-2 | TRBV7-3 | CASSTNWDTASTGELFF | TGTGCCAGCAGCACAAACTGGGACACAGCCTCTACCGGGGAGCTGTTTTTT
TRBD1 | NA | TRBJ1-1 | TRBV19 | CASSAPGQGKTEAFF | TGTGCCAGTAGCGCGCCGGGACAGGGAAAGACTGAAGCTTTCTTT
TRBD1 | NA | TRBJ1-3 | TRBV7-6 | CASSLGVTGIGNTIYF | TGTGCCAGCAGCTTAGGAGTGACAGGGATAGGAAACACCATATATTTT
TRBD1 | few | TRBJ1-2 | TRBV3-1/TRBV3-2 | CASSPNRGESYGYTF | TGTGCCAGCAGCCCGAACAGGGGGGAGAGCTATGGCTACACCTTC
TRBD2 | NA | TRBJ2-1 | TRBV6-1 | CASSVGGGSYNEQFF | TGTGCCAGCAGTGTGGGGGGGGGATCCTACAATGAGCAGTTCTTC
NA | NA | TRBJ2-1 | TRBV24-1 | CATSDPGASVDEQFF | TGTGCCACCAGTGATCCGGGGGCTAGTGTTGATGAGCAGTTCTTC
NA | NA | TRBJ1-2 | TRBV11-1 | CASSENLQRIDYGYTF | TGTGCCAGCAGCGAAAACCTACAGAGGATCGACTATGGCTACACCTTC
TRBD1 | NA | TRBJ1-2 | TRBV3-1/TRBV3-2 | CASSHGGQGPTWGYTF | TGTGCCAGCAGCCATGGGGGACAGGGGCCAACCTGGGGCTACACCTTC
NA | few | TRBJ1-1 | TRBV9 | CASSVDSNTEAFF | TGTGCCAGCAGCGTGGACAGTAACACTGAAGCTTTCTTT
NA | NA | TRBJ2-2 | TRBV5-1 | CASSLVTGSTGELFF | TGCGCCAGCAGCTTGGTTACAGGGAGCACCGGGGAGCTGTTTTTT
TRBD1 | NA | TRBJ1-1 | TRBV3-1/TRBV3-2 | CASSQRHTGGTEAFF | TGTGCCAGCAGCCAACGCCATACAGGGGGCACTGAAGCTTTCTTT
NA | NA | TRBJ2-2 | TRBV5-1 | CASTGTVTTGELFF | TGCGCCAGCACCGGGACTGTTACCACCGGGGAGCTGTTTTTT
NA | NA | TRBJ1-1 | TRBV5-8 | CASPTSYLTVEDTEAFF | TGTGCCAGCCCTACCAGTTACTTGACAGTAGAGGACACTGAAGCTTTCTTT
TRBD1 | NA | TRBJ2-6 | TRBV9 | CASSRDRVAYSFSGANVLTF | TGTGCCAGCAGCCGGGACAGGGTAGCGTATTCCTTCTCTGGGGCCAACGTCCTGACTTTC
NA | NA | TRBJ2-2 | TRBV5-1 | CASSLVPGALVSGELFF | TGCGCCAGCAGCTTGGTGCCAGGGGCGTTGGTGTCCGGGGAGCTGTTTTTT
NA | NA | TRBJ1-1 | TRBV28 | CASSYPSTEAFF | TGTGCCAGCAGTTACCCAAGCACTGAAGCTTTCTTT
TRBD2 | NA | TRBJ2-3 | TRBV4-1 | CASSQGPSGGARTDTQYF | TGCGCCAGCAGCCAAGGTCCTAGCGGGGGGGCCCGCACAGATACGCAGTATTTT
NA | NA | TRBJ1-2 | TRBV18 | CASSSYRDNYGYTF | TGTGCCAGCTCATCCTACAGAGATAACTATGGCTACACCTTC
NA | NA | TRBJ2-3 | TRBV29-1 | CSGTLPGETDTQYF | TGCAGCGGGACCCTCCCTGGGGAAACAGATACGCAGTATTTT
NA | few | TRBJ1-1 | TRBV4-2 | CASSQTDRLNTEAFF | TGTGCCAGCAGCCAGACTGACAGGCTGAACACTGAAGCTTTCTTT
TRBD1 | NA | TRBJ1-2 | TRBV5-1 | CASSLAPGQGEGYTF | TGCGCCAGCAGCTTAGCCCCGGGACAGGGTGAGGGCTACACCTTC
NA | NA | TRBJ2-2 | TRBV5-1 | CASSLVQGAPGELFF | TGCGCCAGCAGCTTGGTTCAGGGCGCGCCCGGGGAGCTGTTTTTT
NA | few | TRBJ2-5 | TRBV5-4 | CASSRGGGETQYF | TGTGCCAGCAGCCGGGGTGGGGGGGAGACCCAGTACTTC
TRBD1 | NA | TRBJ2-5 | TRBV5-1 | CASARSGTGGEETQYF | TGCGCCAGCGCTAGGTCCGGGACAGGGGGCGAAGAGACCCAGTACTTC
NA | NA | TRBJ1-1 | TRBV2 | CASSATGINTEAFF | TGTGCCAGCAGCGCCACAGGGATTAACACTGAAGCTTTCTTT
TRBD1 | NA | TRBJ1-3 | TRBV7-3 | CASSLYPPVTGAGNTIYF | TGTGCCAGCAGCTTATATCCCCCCGTCACAGGGGCCGGAAACACCATATATTTT
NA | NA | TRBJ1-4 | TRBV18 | CASSPLGGNNEKLFF | TGTGCCAGCTCACCACTCGGGGGAAACAATGAAAAACTGTTTTTT
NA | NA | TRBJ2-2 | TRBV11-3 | CASSLQGSTGELFF | TGTGCCAGCAGCTTACAGGGGTCCACCGGGGAGCTGTTTTTT
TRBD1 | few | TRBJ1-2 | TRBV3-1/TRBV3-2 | CASSQVWDRVPEFGYTF | TGTGCCAGCAGCCAAGTTTGGGACAGGGTCCCAGAGTTTGGCTACACCTTC
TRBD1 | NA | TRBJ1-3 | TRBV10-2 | CASRSGGTLYSGNTIYF | TGCGCCAGCAGGTCAGGGGGGACCCTTTACTCTGGAAACACCATATATTTT
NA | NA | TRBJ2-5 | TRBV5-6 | CASSFVQGGETQYF | TGTGCCAGCAGCTTTGTACAGGGCGGGGAGACCCAGTACTTC
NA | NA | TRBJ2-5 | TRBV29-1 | CSVDSGAGETQYF | TGCAGCGTTGATTCAGGGGCGGGGGAGACCCAGTACTTC
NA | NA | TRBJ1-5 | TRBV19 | CASSMGRQINNQPQHF | TGTGCCAGTAGTATGGGGCGGCAGATTAACAATCAGCCCCAGCATTTT
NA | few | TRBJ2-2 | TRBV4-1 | CASSHPAKGQTGELFF | TGCGCCAGCAGCCACCCCGCCAAGGGCCAAACCGGGGAGCTGTTTTTT
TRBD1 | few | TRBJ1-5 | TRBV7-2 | CASSTSGTGNQPQHF | TGTGCCAGCAGCACCTCCGGGACAGGGAACCAGCCCCAGCATTTT
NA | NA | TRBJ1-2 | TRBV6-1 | CASSSDRYYGYTF | TGTGCCAGCAGTTCGGACAGATACTATGGCTACACCTTC
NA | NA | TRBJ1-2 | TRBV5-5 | CASSLESNYGYTF | TGTGCCAGCAGCTTGGAGAGTAACTATGGCTACACCTTC
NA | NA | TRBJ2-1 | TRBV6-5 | CASTGVGNEQFF | TGTGCCAGCACCGGGGTGGGCAATGAGCAGTTCTTC
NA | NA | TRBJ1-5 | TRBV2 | CASSLDQPQHF | TGTGCCAGCAGTTTAGATCAGCCCCAGCATTTT
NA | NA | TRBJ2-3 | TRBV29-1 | CSSVLTDTQYF | TGCAGCAGCGTACTCACAGATACGCAGTATTTT
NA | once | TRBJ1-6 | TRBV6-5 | CASSYVGSNSPLHF | TGTGCCAGCAGTTACGTGGGGAGTAATTCACCCCTCCACTTT